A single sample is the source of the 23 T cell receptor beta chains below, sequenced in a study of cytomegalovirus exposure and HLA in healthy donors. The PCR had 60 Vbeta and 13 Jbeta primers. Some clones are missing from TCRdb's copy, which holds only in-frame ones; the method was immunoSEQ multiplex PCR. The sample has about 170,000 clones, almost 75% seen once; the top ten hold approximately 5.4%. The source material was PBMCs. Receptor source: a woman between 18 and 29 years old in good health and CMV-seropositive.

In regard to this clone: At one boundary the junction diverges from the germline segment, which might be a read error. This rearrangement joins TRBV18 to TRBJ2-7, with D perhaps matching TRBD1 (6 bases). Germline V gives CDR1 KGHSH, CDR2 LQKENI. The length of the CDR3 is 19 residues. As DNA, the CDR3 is TGTGCCAGCTCACCCCGGGACAATACTCACCCCTACATGGGATACGAGCAGCACTTC. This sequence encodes CASSPRDNTHPYMGYEQHF.

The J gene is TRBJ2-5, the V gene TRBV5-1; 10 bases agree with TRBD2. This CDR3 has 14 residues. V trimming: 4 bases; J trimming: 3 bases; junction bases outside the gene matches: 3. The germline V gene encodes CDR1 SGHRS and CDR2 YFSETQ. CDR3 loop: CASSPSGGEETQYF. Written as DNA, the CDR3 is TGCGCCAGCAGCCCTAGCGGGGGTGAAGAGACCCAGTACTTC. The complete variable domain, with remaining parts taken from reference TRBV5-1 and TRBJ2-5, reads KAGVTQTPRYLIKTRGQQVTLSCSPISGHRSVSWYQQTPGQGLQFLFEYFSETQRNKGNFPGRFSGRQFSNSRSEMNVSTLELGDSALYLCASSPSGGEETQYFGPGTRLLVL.

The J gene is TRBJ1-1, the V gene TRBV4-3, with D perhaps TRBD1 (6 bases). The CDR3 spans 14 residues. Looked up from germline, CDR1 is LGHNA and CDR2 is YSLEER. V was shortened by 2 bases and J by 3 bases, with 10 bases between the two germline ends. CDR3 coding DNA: TGCGCCAGCAGCCAATACGAGGGGGACACTGAAGCTTTCTTT. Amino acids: CASSQYEGDTEAFF.

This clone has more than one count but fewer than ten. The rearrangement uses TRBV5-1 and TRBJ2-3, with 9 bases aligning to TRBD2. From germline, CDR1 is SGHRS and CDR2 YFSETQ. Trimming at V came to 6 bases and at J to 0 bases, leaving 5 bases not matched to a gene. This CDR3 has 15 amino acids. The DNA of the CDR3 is TGCGCCAGCACCGGACTAGCGCAGAGCACAGATACGCAGTATTTT. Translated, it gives CASTGLAQSTDTQYF.

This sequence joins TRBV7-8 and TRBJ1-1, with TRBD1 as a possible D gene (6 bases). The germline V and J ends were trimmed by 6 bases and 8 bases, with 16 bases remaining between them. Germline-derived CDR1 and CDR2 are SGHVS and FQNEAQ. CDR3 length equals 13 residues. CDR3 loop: CASRLRDTKEAFF. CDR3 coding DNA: TGTGCCAGCAGGCTCCGGGACACGAAAGAAGCTTTCTTT. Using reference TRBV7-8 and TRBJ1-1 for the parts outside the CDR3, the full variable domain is GAGVSQSPRYKVAKRGQDVALRCDPISGHVSLFWYQQALGQGPEFLTYFQNEAQLDKSGLPSDRFFAERPEGSVSTLKIQRTQQEDSAVYLCASRLRDTKEAFFGQGTRLTVV.

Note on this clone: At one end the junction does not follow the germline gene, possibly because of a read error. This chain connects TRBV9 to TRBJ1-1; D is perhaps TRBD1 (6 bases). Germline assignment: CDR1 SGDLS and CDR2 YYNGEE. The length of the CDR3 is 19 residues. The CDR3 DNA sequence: TGTGCCAGCAGCGTAGGGGCCAGACAGGCTGACCCTATGAAGACTGAAGCTTTCTTT. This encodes CASSVGARQADPMKTEAFF.

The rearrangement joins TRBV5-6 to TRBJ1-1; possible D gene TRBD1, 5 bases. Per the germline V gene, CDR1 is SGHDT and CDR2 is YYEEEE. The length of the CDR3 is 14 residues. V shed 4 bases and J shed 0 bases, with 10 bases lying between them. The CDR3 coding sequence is TGTGCCAGCAGCCGGGCAGGGTTGAACACTGAAGCTTTCTTT. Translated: CASSRAGLNTEAFF.

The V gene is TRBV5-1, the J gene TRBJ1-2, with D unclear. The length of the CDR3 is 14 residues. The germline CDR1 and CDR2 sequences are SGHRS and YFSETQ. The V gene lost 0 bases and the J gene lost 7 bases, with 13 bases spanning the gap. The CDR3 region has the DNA TGCGCCAGCAGCTTGGCCGAGGGTCGGGGTGGCTACACCTTC. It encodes CASSLAEGRGGYTF.

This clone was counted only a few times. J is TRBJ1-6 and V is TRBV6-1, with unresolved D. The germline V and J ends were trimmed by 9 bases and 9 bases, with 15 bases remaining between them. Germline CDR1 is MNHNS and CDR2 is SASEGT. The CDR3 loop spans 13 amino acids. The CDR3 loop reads CARIGTSGSPLHF. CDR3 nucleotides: TGTGCCAGGATCGGAACAAGCGGTTCACCCCTCCACTTT.

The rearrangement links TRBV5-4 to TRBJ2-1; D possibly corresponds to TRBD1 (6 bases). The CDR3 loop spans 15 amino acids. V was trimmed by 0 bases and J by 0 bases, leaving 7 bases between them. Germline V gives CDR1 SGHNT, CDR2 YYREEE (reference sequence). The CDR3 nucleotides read TGTGCCAGCAGCTTGGGGGGGCCCTCCTACAATGAGCAGTTCTTC. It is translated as CASSLGGPSYNEQFF.

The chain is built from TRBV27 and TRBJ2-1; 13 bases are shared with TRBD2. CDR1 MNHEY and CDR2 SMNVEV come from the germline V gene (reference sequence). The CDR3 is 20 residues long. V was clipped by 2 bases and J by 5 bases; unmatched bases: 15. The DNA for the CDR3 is TGTGCCAGCAGTTTAGTGGGCTGGCATACTAGCGGGGGGGTCGACAATGAGCAGTTCTTC. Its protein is CASSLVGWHTSGGVDNEQFF.

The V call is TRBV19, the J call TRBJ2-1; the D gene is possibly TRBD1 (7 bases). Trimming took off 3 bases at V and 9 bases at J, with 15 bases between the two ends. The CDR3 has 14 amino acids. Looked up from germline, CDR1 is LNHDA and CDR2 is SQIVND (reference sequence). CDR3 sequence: CASSIGGGQTEQFF. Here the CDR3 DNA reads TGTGCCAGTAGTATTGGAGGGGGCCAAACTGAGCAGTTCTTC.

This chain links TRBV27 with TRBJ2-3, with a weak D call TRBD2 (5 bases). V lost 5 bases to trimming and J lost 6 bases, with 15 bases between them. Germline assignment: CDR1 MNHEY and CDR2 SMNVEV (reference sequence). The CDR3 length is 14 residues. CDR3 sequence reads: CASSPRRFGDTQYF. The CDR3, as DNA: TGTGCCAGCAGTCCCCGGAGGTTCGGGGATACGCAGTATTTT.

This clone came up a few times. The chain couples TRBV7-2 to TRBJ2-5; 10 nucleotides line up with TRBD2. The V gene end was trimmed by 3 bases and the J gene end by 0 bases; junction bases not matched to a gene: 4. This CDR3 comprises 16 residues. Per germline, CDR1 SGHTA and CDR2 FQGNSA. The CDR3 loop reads CASSLSSGGYQETQYF. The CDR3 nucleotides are TGTGCCAGCAGCTTGTCTAGCGGGGGATACCAAGAGACCCAGTACTTC.

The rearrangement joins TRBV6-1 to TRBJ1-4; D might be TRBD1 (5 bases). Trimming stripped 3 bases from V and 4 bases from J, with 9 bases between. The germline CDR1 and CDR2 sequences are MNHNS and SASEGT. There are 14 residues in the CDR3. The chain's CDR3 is CASSDGTFNEKLFF. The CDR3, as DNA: TGTGCCAGCAGTGACGGGACTTTTAATGAAAAACTGTTTTTT.

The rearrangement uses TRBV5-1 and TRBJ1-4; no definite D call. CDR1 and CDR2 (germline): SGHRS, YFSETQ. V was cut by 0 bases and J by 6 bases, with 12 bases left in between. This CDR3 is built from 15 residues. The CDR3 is CASSLGANNHEKLFF. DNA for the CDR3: TGCGCCAGCAGCTTGGGAGCGAATAATCATGAAAAACTGTTTTTT. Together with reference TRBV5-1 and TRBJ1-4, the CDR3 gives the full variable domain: KAGVTQTPRYLIKTRGQQVTLSCSPISGHRSVSWYQQTPGQGLQFLFEYFSETQRNKGNFPGRFSGRQFSNSRSEMNVSTLELGDSALYLCASSLGANNHEKLFFGSGTQLSVL.

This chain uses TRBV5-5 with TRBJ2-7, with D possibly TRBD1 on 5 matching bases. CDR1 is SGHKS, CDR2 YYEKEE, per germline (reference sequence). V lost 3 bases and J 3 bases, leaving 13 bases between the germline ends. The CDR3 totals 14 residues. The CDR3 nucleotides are TGTGCCAGCAGCTCCAGGGAAAATTTCTACGAGCAGTACTTC. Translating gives CASSSRENFYEQYF.

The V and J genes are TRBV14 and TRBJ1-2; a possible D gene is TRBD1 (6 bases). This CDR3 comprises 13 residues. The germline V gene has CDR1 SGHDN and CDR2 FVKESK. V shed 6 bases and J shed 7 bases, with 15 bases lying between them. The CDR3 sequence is CASRPGGLRGYTF. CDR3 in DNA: TGTGCCAGCAGGCCCGGGGGGCTACGTGGCTACACCTTC.

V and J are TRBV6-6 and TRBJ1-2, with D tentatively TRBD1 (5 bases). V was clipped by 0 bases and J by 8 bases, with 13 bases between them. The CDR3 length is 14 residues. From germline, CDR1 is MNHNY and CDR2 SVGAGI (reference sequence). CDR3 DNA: TGTGCCAGCAGTTACTCGGCAGGGACTTACGGCTACACCTTC. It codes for CASSYSAGTYGYTF.

The CDR3 region is CASSEATGGGSIDTQYF. CDR3 DNA: TGTGCCAGCAGTGAAGCTACCGGGGGGGGTTCTATAGATACGCAGTATTTT. The V gene is TRBV6-1, the J gene TRBJ2-3, with 8 positions matching TRBD2. CDR1 is MNHNS and CDR2 is SASEGT in the germline V gene. V dropped 0 bases and J dropped 5; count of bases not matched to a gene: 10. The CDR3 runs 17 residues.

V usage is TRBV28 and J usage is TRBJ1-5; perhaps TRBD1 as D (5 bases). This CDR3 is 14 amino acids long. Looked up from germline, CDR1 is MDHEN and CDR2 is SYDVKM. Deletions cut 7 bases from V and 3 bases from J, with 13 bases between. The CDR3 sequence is CASTIGGDNQPQHF. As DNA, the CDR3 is TGTGCCAGCACCATTGGGGGGGACAATCAGCCCCAGCATTTT. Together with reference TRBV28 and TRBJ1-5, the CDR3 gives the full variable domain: DVKVTQSSRYLVKRTGEKVFLECVQDMDHENMFWYRQDPGLGLRLIYFSYDVKMKEKGDIPEGYSVSREKKERFSLILESASTNQTSMYLCASTIGGDNQPQHFGDGTRLSIL.

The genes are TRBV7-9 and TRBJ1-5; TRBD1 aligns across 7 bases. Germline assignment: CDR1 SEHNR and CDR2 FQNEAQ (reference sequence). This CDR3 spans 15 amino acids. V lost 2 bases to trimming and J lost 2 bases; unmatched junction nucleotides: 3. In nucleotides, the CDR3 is TGTGCCAGCAGCTTAACAGGGGACGGCAATCAGCCCCAGCATTTT. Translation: CASSLTGDGNQPQHF.

The CDR3 is CASSSGLAGIEQYF. CDR3 DNA sequence: TGTGCCAGCAGCTCCGGACTAGCGGGGATCGAGCAGTACTTC. The chain employs TRBV7-2 and TRBJ2-7; TRBD2 agrees at 12 bases. This CDR3 contains 14 residues. V was clipped by 4 bases and J by 6 bases; unmatched bases: 4. Germline V gene data show CDR1 as SGHTA and CDR2 as FQGNSA.